This T cell receptor beta chain was identified in a study of tissue T cells after allogeneic stem cell transplantation. Whole-study findings and limits: TCR repertoires tracked anatomic similarity, regardless of disease or transplant status. Blood and spleen captured only part of the tissue TCR repertoire.

Time point described: mouse harvest day 7 after allogeneic transplant. Each mouse received 10^7 T-cell-depleted marrow cells plus 10^6 splenic CD5+ T cells by tail vein. This CDR3 is built from 15 residues. Germline-derived CDR1 and CDR2 are KGHPV and FQNQEV (reference sequence). After removal of 5 bases from V and 0 bases from J, the junction contained 7 bases not matched to a gene. Clones were read by immunoSEQ multiplex PCR, and TCRdb kept only the in-frame ones, dropping some. Here the sample spans roughly 7,300 clones, 50% to 55% being singletons. Regarding this clone: Its antigen remains unknown. Mouse names are used for the genes. The CDR3 extends 1 residue past the end of the read, so its final part is completed from the germline J gene.

Sample: lymph node tissue. The receptor's source is a female BALB/c mouse given C57BL/6 T cells with graft-versus-host disease after an allogeneic hematopoietic cell transplant. The chain carries TRBV26 and TRBJ2-7; 7 nucleotides align to TRBD2. Incomplete CDR3 DNA: TGTGCCAGCAGTGATCGGGGGGGGAGCTCCTATGAACAGTAC. This sequence encodes CASSDRGGSSYEQY. The whole CDR3 is CASSDRGGSSYEQYF.